Each of the 28 T cell receptor beta chains below was sequenced from the same sample in a study of identifying expanded T cells in peripheral blood. This table comes from immunoSEQ multiplex PCR, and its TCRdb copy is limited to in-frame clones, with some not included. The sample lists approximately 85,000 clones; 70% to 90% were seen once. Sequenced material: blood. The receptors come from a person aged 18 to 70 in good health.

The chain is built from TRBV21-1 and TRBJ2-2; the table names TRBD1, a call not compared with the DNA. TRBV21-1 is a known pseudogene. The CDR3 covers 17 residues. CDR3 sequence: CASSSDREPKNTGELFF. The CDR3 nucleotides are TGTGCCAGCAGCAGCGACAGGGAGCCAAAGAACACCGGGGAGCTGTTTTTT.

This rearrangement joins TRBV5-6 to TRBJ2-7, with D maybe TRBD2 (6 bases). In germline, CDR1 is SGHDT, CDR2 YYEEEE. CDR3 length equals 14 residues. V lost 4 bases, J lost 5 bases, and 16 bases lay in between. The CDR3 DNA is TGTGCCAGCAGCGTCGGAGGGGCGCACGACGAGCAGTACTTC. Amino acid sequence: CASSVGGAHDEQYF.

The V and J genes are TRBV28 and TRBJ1-4; the D is unclear. With 6 bases removed from V and 0 bases from J, the gap between germline ends came to 17 bases. Germline V gene sequence: CDR1 MDHEN, CDR2 SYDVKM. The CDR3 has 17 amino acids. This CDR3 is CASRTVAVLATNEKLFF. CDR3 bases: TGTGCCAGCAGGACGGTGGCGGTACTTGCAACTAATGAAAAACTGTTTTTT.

This clone was detected many times. The genes are TRBV19 and TRBJ1-5; D gene unclear. Trimming removed 2 bases at V and 6 bases at J, with 8 bases between. The length of the CDR3 is 13 residues. The germline CDR1 and CDR2 sequences are LNHDA and SQIVND (reference sequence). The CDR3 DNA reads TGTGCCAGTAGTATACAAGGGCTTCAGCCCCAGCATTTT. This codes for CASSIQGLQPQHF.

V usage is TRBV4-3 and J usage is TRBJ2-1; D perhaps matches TRBD1 (5 bases). This CDR3 has 14 amino acids. The germline V and J ends were trimmed by 0 bases and 6 bases, with 9 bases remaining between them. Germline V gene data show CDR1 as LGHNA and CDR2 as YSLEER. The CDR3 DNA is TGCGCCAGCAGCCAAGATGCTAGGGGCAATGAGCAGTTCTTC. Protein sequence: CASSQDARGNEQFF.

The chain employs TRBV6-1 and TRBJ1-4; TRBD1 is a possible D gene (5 bases). V was cut by 8 bases and J by 8 bases, with 15 bases left in between. Per germline, CDR1 MNHNS and CDR2 SASEGT. There are 13 residues in the CDR3. The DNA for the CDR3 is TGTGCCAGCTCTCCAGGGCTGAAAGAAAAACTGTTTTTT. Translation: CASSPGLKEKLFF.

The V and J genes are TRBV19 and TRBJ2-1; unclear D gene. The CDR3 runs 18 residues. The germline CDR1 and CDR2 sequences are LNHDA and SQIVND (reference sequence). Trimming pared 0 bases from V and 8 bases from J, leaving 23 bases between. The CDR3: CASSIDGWARSANDEQFF. As DNA, the CDR3 is TGTGCCAGTAGTATAGATGGTTGGGCTAGGTCGGCCAATGATGAGCAGTTCTTC.

The chain employs TRBV5-1 and TRBJ2-5; a possible D gene is TRBD1 (6 bases). V dropped 0 bases and J dropped 4 bases, with 22 bases sitting between them. Germline V gene data show CDR1 as SGHRS and CDR2 as YFSETQ. This CDR3 comprises 18 residues. CDR3: CASSLAVGLPLGGETQYF. The CDR3 region has the DNA TGCGCCAGCAGCTTGGCCGTGGGGCTTCCCCTAGGGGGAGAGACCCAGTACTTC.

The V gene is TRBV6-5, the J gene TRBJ2-1; D unresolved. Germline loops: CDR1 MNHEY, CDR2 SVGAGI. CDR3 length equals 11 residues. Trimming removed 2 bases at V and 6 bases at J, with 2 bases between. CDR3 in amino acids: CASSYTNEQFF. CDR3 sequence (DNA): TGTGCCAGCAGTTACACCAATGAGCAGTTCTTC.

The genes are TRBV4-3 and TRBJ2-1; 9 bases map to TRBD2. V lost 3 bases and J lost 2; bases outside the gene matches: 8. Germline assignment: CDR1 LGHNA and CDR2 YSLEER. The CDR3 extends over 17 amino acids. The CDR3: CASSQSWRGGAYNEQFF. The DNA for the CDR3 is TGCGCCAGCAGCCAGTCTTGGCGCGGGGGGGCCTACAATGAGCAGTTCTTC.

The genes are TRBV5-8 and TRBJ2-3, with a possible D match to TRBD2 (6 bases). This CDR3 region has 16 residues. From germline, CDR1 is SGHTS and CDR2 YDEGEE. Trimming took off 6 bases at V and 4 bases at J, with 21 bases between the two ends. This CDR3 reads CASTYDGGDRPDTQYF. DNA of the CDR3: TGTGCCAGCACTTATGATGGAGGGGACCGCCCAGATACGCAGTATTTT. Together with reference TRBV5-8 and TRBJ2-3, the CDR3 gives the full variable domain: EAGVTQSPTHLIKTRGQQATLRCSPISGHTSVYWYQQALGLGLQFLLWYDEGEERNRGNFPPRFSGRQFPNYSSELNVNALELEDSALYLCASTYDGGDRPDTQYFGPGTRLTVL.

V usage is TRBV7-3 and J usage is TRBJ1-4; 9 bases match TRBD1. Germline lookup yields CDR1 SGHTA and CDR2 FQGTGA. CDR3 length: 15 residues. V lost 6 bases to trimming and J lost 4 bases; unmatched junction nucleotides: 6. The CDR3 loop reads CASRSGTGFNEKLFF. The CDR3, as DNA: TGTGCCAGCAGATCCGGGACAGGGTTTAATGAAAAACTGTTTTTT. The full variable domain, rest sourced from reference TRBV7-3 and TRBJ1-4, is GAGVSQTPSNKVTEKGKYVELRCDPISGHTALYWYRQSLGQGPEFLIYFQGTGAADDSGLPNDRFFAVRPEGSVSTLKIQRTERGDSAVYLCASRSGTGFNEKLFFGSGTQLSVL.

The gene calls are TRBV7-2 and TRBJ2-1, with D tentatively TRBD2 (5 bases). The length of the CDR3 is 14 residues. V was pared by 8 bases and J by 4 bases, with 15 bases between. In germline, CDR1 is SGHTA, CDR2 FQGNSA. The CDR3 is CASGKYGGYNEQFF. The CDR3 region has the DNA TGTGCCAGCGGAAAATACGGCGGGTACAATGAGCAGTTCTTC. The full variable domain, its missing parts supplied by reference TRBV7-2 and TRBJ2-1, is GAGVSQSPSNKVTEKGKDVELRCDPISGHTALYWYRQSLGQGLEFLIYFQGNSAPDKSGLPSDRFSAERTGGSVSTLTIQRTQQEDSAVYLCASGKYGGYNEQFFGPGTRLTVL.

This clone has just one count. The rearrangement joins TRBV11-2 to TRBJ2-7; the D is unclear. From germline, CDR1 is SGHAT and CDR2 FQNNGV. The CDR3 loop spans 13 amino acids. V dropped 1 base and J dropped 3 bases, with 7 bases sitting between them. The CDR3 here is CASSLAELYEQYF. CDR3 nucleotides: TGTGCCAGCAGCTTAGCGGAGCTCTACGAGCAGTACTTC. Looking up the rest from reference TRBV11-2 and TRBJ2-7 gives the full variable domain: EAGVAQSPRYKIIEKRQSVAFWCNPISGHATLYWYQQILGQGPKLLIQFQNNGVVDDSQLPKDRFSAERLKGVDSTLKIQPAKLEDSAVYLCASSLAELYEQYFGPGTRLTVT.

This rearrangement joins TRBV6-6 to TRBJ2-7; a weak D match, TRBD1 (6 bases). This CDR3 has 15 residues. Between the trimmed V and J ends, which lost 9 bases and 5 bases, there was a span of 23 bases. Per germline, CDR1 MNHNY and CDR2 SVGAGI (reference sequence). The CDR3 DNA reads TGTGCCAGTACTACAGGGTACTCTGGACGGGACGAGCAGTACTTC. This translates into CASTTGYSGRDEQYF.

The rearrangement uses TRBV10-3 and TRBJ2-7; a weak D match, TRBD2 (5 bases). CDR1 and CDR2 from the germline V gene are ENHRY and SYGVKD. This CDR3 has 13 amino acids. The ends were cut back, 8 bases at V and 4 bases at J, with 15 bases in the middle. The CDR3 region is CAIGRGETYEQYF. In nucleotides, the CDR3 is TGTGCCATCGGTCGGGGAGAGACGTACGAGCAGTACTTC.

This clone has just one count. This chain connects TRBV27 to TRBJ1-6; D not resolved. The V gene lost 3 bases and the J gene lost 0 bases, with 18 bases spanning the gap. Per germline, CDR1 MNHEY and CDR2 SMNVEV (reference sequence). This CDR3 is built from 19 residues. CDR3 nucleotide sequence: TGTGCCAGCAGTTTCGGGCGTGGGCCGGGGAGCTCCTATAATTCACCCCTCCACTTT. Its translation is CASSFGRGPGSSYNSPLHF.

The rearrangement joins TRBV5-1 to TRBJ2-3; D ambiguous. The CDR3 extends over 11 amino acids. Trimming left V 3 bases short and J 3 bases short, with 2 bases between. CDR1 SGHRS and CDR2 YFSETQ come from the germline V gene. The CDR3 loop is CASSYTDTQYF. In DNA, the CDR3 is TGCGCCAGCAGCTATACAGATACGCAGTATTTT.

The chain recombines TRBV6-6 with TRBJ2-5; D assignment may be TRBD1 or TRBD2 (5 bases each). The CDR3 has 14 residues. CDR1 is MNHNY, CDR2 SVGAGI, per germline (reference sequence). V was trimmed by 0 bases and J by 3 bases, leaving 8 bases between them. CDR3 amino acids: CASSYSGTEETQYF. CDR3 nucleotide sequence: TGTGCCAGCAGTTACTCCGGGACCGAAGAGACCCAGTACTTC.

This clone came up once. The chain uses TRBV21-1 and TRBJ2-7. TRBV21-1 is listed as a pseudogene. The CDR3 is 20 amino acids. CDR3: CASSKDRGAGGPPGPYEQYF. In DNA, the CDR3 is TGTGCCAGCAGCAAAGATCGGGGGGCAGGGGGACCACCCGGACCCTACGAGCAGTACTTC.

This sequence joins TRBV7-2 and TRBJ1-1; D remains ambiguous. CDR3 length: 15 residues. Trimming pared 1 base from V and 0 bases from J, leaving 9 bases between. CDR1 is SGHTA, CDR2 FQGNSA, per germline. DNA for the CDR3: TGTGCCAGCAGCTTAGGTGGAGGATTGAACACTGAAGCTTTCTTT. It yields the protein CASSLGGGLNTEAFF.

This chain connects TRBV5-1 to TRBJ2-1; D may correspond to TRBD1 or TRBD2 (7 bases each). The CDR3 runs to 15 residues. The V gene's germline CDR1 is SGHRS and CDR2 YFSETQ. V dropped 4 bases and J dropped 7 bases, with 18 bases sitting between them. The CDR3 spells CASSPGGTGENEQFF. CDR3 sequence (DNA): TGCGCCAGCAGCCCGGGGGGCACAGGGGAAAATGAGCAGTTCTTC.

J is TRBJ2-1 and V is TRBV9; TRBD2 might be the D (5 bases). CDR1 and CDR2 from the germline V gene are SGDLS and YYNGEE. The V gene lost 4 bases and the J gene lost 4 bases, with 9 bases spanning the gap. The CDR3 extends over 13 amino acids. As DNA, the CDR3 is TGTGCCAGCAGCCGGGAAGGATACAATGAGCAGTTCTTC. Translating gives CASSREGYNEQFF.

V is TRBV25-1 and J is TRBJ2-3; 12 positions agree with TRBD2. Germline trimming cut 5 bases from V and 3 bases from J; bases unmatched to any gene: 3. CDR1 and CDR2 (germline): MGHDK, SYGVNS. The CDR3 length is 15 residues. The CDR3 sequence is CASSRLAGGTDTQYF. CDR3 bases: TGTGCCAGCAGTAGGCTAGCGGGGGGGACAGATACGCAGTATTTT.

This chain connects TRBV6-4 to TRBJ2-3, with 12 nucleotides matching TRBD2. CDR1 is MRHNA, CDR2 SNTAGT, per germline. The CDR3 covers 15 residues. The junction had 3 bases not matched to a gene; V was cut back by 4 bases and J by 4 bases. The CDR3 nucleotides read TGTGCCAGCAGTGTCCTAGCGGGGGGGCCAGATACGCAGTATTTT. Amino acid sequence: CASSVLAGGPDTQYF.

V usage is TRBV10-3 and J usage is TRBJ2-7; 9 bases are a match to TRBD1. Germline V gene sequence: CDR1 ENHRY, CDR2 SYGVKD. J lost 3 bases, V lost 3 bases, and 3 bases had no gene match. The CDR3 runs to 14 residues. The CDR3 loop is CAISEGDRVYEQYF. The CDR3 DNA sequence: TGTGCCATCAGTGAAGGGGACAGGGTCTACGAGCAGTACTTC.

The CDR3 bases are TGTGCCAGCAGTGAATTGAGTAGAGCGGGGGGACTTATGATAACAGATACGCAGTATTTT. Its protein is CASSELSRAGGLMITDTQYF. V gene TRBV6-1 combines with J gene TRBJ2-3; 9 nucleotides match TRBD2. The V segment lost 2 bases and the J segment 3 bases; nucleotides outside the gene matches: 18. Germline V gene lookup returns CDR1 MNHNS and CDR2 SASEGT. This CDR3 is built from 20 residues.

The chain employs TRBV7-2 and TRBJ1-2; D not resolved. The germline V gene encodes CDR1 SGHTA and CDR2 FQGNSA. This CDR3 is built from 12 residues. Deletions cut 0 bases from V and 9 bases from J, with 8 bases between. This chain's CDR3 is CASSLALTRYTF. For the CDR3, the DNA is TGTGCCAGCAGCTTAGCGCTCACGCGCTACACCTTC.